This TCR beta chain was retrieved from a study of shared clonotypes between healthy human individuals. The study, taken as a whole, reports: Larger richness was generally estimated for naive than memory subsets.

Authors' analysis steps: ImmunoSEQ gave junction-only sequences without quality scores, so filtering differed. The table came from immunoSEQ multiplex PCR; TCRdb's copy has only in-frame clones and leaves some out. Clonal size and the V and J genes are those of that table, whereas D and trimming came from the DNA. The sample includes over a million clones, roughly 95% of them seen just once. A remark on this clone: Its antigen remains unknown.

V dropped 6 bases and J dropped 0 bases, with 14 bases sitting between them. The germline V gene encodes CDR1 SGHAT and CDR2 FQNNGV. The CDR3 covers 15 residues. This sequence originates from a man aged 25 to 45 in good health. The chain carries TRBV11-2 and TRBJ1-2; no firm D call. The material sequenced was naive CD4+ T cells sorted from blood. As for subset: CD45RA+ positively selected. The CDR3: CASSWLSGTNYGYTF. The CDR3 bases are TGTGCCAGCAGTTGGTTATCTGGGACTAACTATGGCTACACCTTC.